This T cell receptor (beta chain) came from a study of Ad26.COV2.S vaccination and SARS-CoV-2 variants. Across the study: Ad26.COV2.S, an intramuscular injection, was given once or twice 56 days apart.

Here immunoSEQ multiplex PCR was the method, and the copy in TCRdb shows in-frame clones only, minus some. Among about 350,000 clones listed, 70% to 90% were seen once. This CDR3 contains 14 residues. Germline lookup yields CDR1 SQVTM and CDR2 ANQGSEA. The ends were cut back, 7 bases at V and 0 bases at J, with 12 bases in the middle. The treatment: roughly 20 received Ad26.COV2.S at low or high dose, single or two shots; 5 received placebo; per-sample allocation not given. At day 63 after the first vaccine or placebo injection, samples were drawn. The study's findings and limits: With respect to non-spike TCR breadth, vaccine and placebo recipients were similar.

As for this clone: Its antigen is as yet unknown.

This chain uses TRBV29-1 with TRBJ2-2, with a tentative D call TRBD2 (5 bases). The sequenced sample was peripheral blood, obtained in a trial of Ad26.COV2.S vaccine versus placebo. The origin of this receptor is a person aged 18-65 years who received the Ad26.COV2.S COVID-19 vaccine or a placebo. The chain's CDR3 is CSAKGEANTGELFF. The CDR3 nucleotides read TGCAGCGCGAAGGGAGAGGCGAACACCGGGGAGCTGTTTTTT.